Shown below are 25 T cell receptor beta chains from a single sample sequenced in a study of T cell responses to AZD1222 COVID-19 vaccine. TCRdb keeps only in-frame clones here, not all; method: immunoSEQ multiplex PCR. The repertoire holds roughly 120,000 clones, with approximately 83% as singletons. The sample consisted of peripheral blood, taken on day 0 of MenACWY control vaccination. All receptors come from an adult in good health.

The chain employs TRBV11-2 and TRBJ1-3, with D perhaps matching TRBD1 (5 bases). Per the germline V gene, CDR1 is SGHAT and CDR2 is FQNNGV. This CDR3 region has 14 residues. V was trimmed by 5 bases and J by 2 bases, leaving 10 bases between them. This CDR3 reads CASSPIRAGNTIYF. Here the CDR3 DNA reads TGTGCCAGCAGCCCCATCAGGGCTGGAAACACCATATATTTT.

The rearrangement links TRBV5-1 to TRBJ2-7; 12 nucleotides match TRBD1. CDR1 and CDR2 from the germline V gene are SGHRS and YFSETQ. V shed 5 bases, J shed 6 bases, and the junction held 3 bases outside the gene matches. This CDR3 region has 13 residues. The CDR3 here is CASRGQGAGEQYF. The CDR3 bases are TGCGCCAGCAGGGGACAGGGGGCGGGCGAGCAGTACTTC.

The CDR3 sequence: CASSSTGQGSNQPQHF. Here the CDR3 DNA reads TGTGCCAGCTCAAGTACCGGACAGGGGAGCAATCAGCCCCAGCATTTT. The chain joins TRBV18 to TRBJ1-5, with 9 bases identical to TRBD1. The germline CDR1 and CDR2 sequences are KGHSH and LQKENI. The junction had 6 bases not matched to a gene; V was cut back by 5 bases and J by 1 base. The CDR3 covers 16 residues.

The chain is built from TRBV9 and TRBJ1-2; 8 bases are shared with TRBD1. The CDR3 has 16 residues. The germline CDR1 and CDR2 sequences are SGDLS and YYNGEE. The V and J ends lost 0 bases and 4 bases, in that order; junction bases with no gene match: 8. CDR3 DNA sequence: TGTGCCAGCAGCGTAGATGGCAGGGGGCGCGGCTATGGCTACACCTTC. This gives the protein CASSVDGRGRGYGYTF.

To note about this clone: The junction departs from germline at one end; a sequencing error may be responsible. The rearrangement uses TRBV7-7 and TRBJ1-1; D remains ambiguous. CDR1 SSHAT and CDR2 FNYEAQ come from the germline V gene (reference sequence). CDR3 size: 13 residues. Written as DNA, the CDR3 is TGTGCTAGCAGCTTAGATACGAACACTGAAGCTTTCTTT. Its translation is CASSLDTNTEAFF.

DNA for the CDR3: TGTGCCAGCAGCGTAGAACTTCTCACAGATACGCAGTATTTT. It specifies CASSVELLTDTQYF. This chain connects TRBV9 to TRBJ2-3; no reliable D call. The CDR3 spans 14 residues. V was trimmed by 0 bases and J by 2 bases, leaving 7 bases between them. Germline CDR1 SGDLS, CDR2 YYNGEE.

The chain carries TRBV3-1 (or the pseudogene TRBV3-2) and TRBJ1-4, with D maybe TRBD1 (5 bases). The CDR3 covers 15 residues. The V gene lost 6 bases and the J gene lost 3 bases, with 14 bases spanning the gap. CDR1 and CDR2 from the germline V gene are LGHDT and YNNKEL (reference sequence). CDR3 DNA sequence: TGTGCCAGCAGGACTCGGCAGGGATCTAATGAAAAACTGTTTTTT. This gives the protein CASRTRQGSNEKLFF.

This chain connects TRBV19 to TRBJ2-5, with TRBD1 identical over 7 bases. V lost 5 bases and J lost 8; bases outside the gene matches: 26. CDR3 length: 19 residues. From germline, CDR1 is LNHDA and CDR2 SQIVND (reference sequence). The CDR3 sequence is CASSPGQRLNYGLSKTQYF. CDR3 sequence (DNA): TGTGCCAGTAGTCCGGGACAGCGACTTAATTATGGATTGAGTAAAACCCAGTACTTC.

The chain recombines TRBV5-5 with TRBJ2-3; D might be TRBD1 (6 bases). The CDR3 is 14 amino acids. Germline V gene data show CDR1 as SGHKS and CDR2 as YYEKEE (reference sequence). V gave up 4 bases and J gave up 1 base, with 10 bases separating them. This CDR3 is CASSLGHRTDTQYF. The CDR3 bases are TGTGCCAGCAGCCTGGGACACCGCACAGATACGCAGTATTTT.

This clone showed up just a few times. J is TRBJ2-1 and V is TRBV24-1, with D tentatively TRBD1 or TRBD2 (5 bases each). Germline CDR1 KGHDR, CDR2 SFDVKD. The germline V and J ends were trimmed by 4 bases and 4 bases, with 13 bases remaining between them. The CDR3 covers 15 residues. CDR3 in amino acids: CATSDQGRGYNEQFF. The CDR3 DNA follows: TGTGCCACCAGTGACCAGGGACGGGGATACAATGAGCAGTTCTTC.

The V gene is TRBV6-2 or TRBV6-3, the J gene TRBJ2-2, with D possibly being TRBD1 or TRBD2 (5 bases each). V dropped 0 bases and J dropped 9 bases, with 14 bases sitting between them. Germline V gene sequence: CDR1 MNHEY, CDR2 SVGEGT. The CDR3 covers 15 residues. CDR3 sequence (DNA): TGTGCCAGCAGTTACTCACGAGGGTTGGGACGGGAGCTGTTTTTT. Protein: CASSYSRGLGRELFF.

The rearrangement uses TRBV5-4 and TRBJ2-2, with 10 bases matching TRBD2. J lost 1 base, V lost 4 bases, and 4 bases had no gene match. Germline CDR1 and CDR2: SGHNT and YYREEE (reference sequence). This CDR3 contains 16 residues. Written as DNA, the CDR3 is TGTGCCAGCAGCCCCACTAGCGGGGTGAACACCGGGGAGCTGTTTTTT. This codes for CASSPTSGVNTGELFF.

The J gene is TRBJ1-6, the V gene TRBV5-6; 10 nucleotides match TRBD1. V dropped 4 bases and J dropped 7; count of bases not matched to a gene: 14. The CDR3 is made up of 18 amino acids. Germline V gives CDR1 SGHDT, CDR2 YYEEEE. The CDR3 protein is CASSEDRGLGVENSPLHF. The CDR3 coding sequence is TGTGCCAGCAGCGAAGACAGGGGGCTGGGTGTGGAGAATTCACCCCTCCACTTT.

The chain's CDR3 is CASSPTGGRVVAGELFF. The DNA for the CDR3 is TGCGCCAGCAGCCCGACAGGGGGCCGGGTAGTCGCCGGGGAGCTGTTTTTT. The chain couples TRBV5-1 to TRBJ2-2; 10 bases are a match to TRBD1. V lost 4 bases and J lost 6; bases outside the gene matches: 12. CDR1 and CDR2 (germline): SGHRS, YFSETQ. The CDR3 has 17 amino acids. Full variable domain (rest looked up from reference TRBV5-1 and TRBJ2-2): KAGVTQTPRYLIKTRGQQVTLSCSPISGHRSVSWYQQTPGQGLQFLFEYFSETQRNKGNFPGRFSGRQFSNSRSEMNVSTLELGDSALYLCASSPTGGRVVAGELFFGEGSRLTVL.

This clone was counted once. This chain uses TRBV28 with TRBJ1-4; TRBD1 might be the D (6 bases). Deletions cut 6 bases from V and 12 bases from J, with 14 bases between. CDR1 is MDHEN and CDR2 is SYDVKM in the germline V gene. The CDR3 consists of 12 residues. As DNA, the CDR3 is TGTGCCAGCAGGACAGGTCATCCGGAACTGTTTTTT. It is translated as CASRTGHPELFF. Combining the CDR3 with reference TRBV28 and TRBJ1-4 gives the whole variable domain DVKVTQSSRYLVKRTGEKVFLECVQDMDHENMFWYRQDPGLGLRLIYFSYDVKMKEKGDIPEGYSVSREKKERFSLILESASTNQTSMYLCASRTGHPELFFGSGTQLSVL.

The J gene is TRBJ1-3, the V gene TRBV5-6; TRBD1 is a possible D gene (5 bases). The CDR3 has 16 residues. From germline, CDR1 is SGHDT and CDR2 YYEEEE. The V gene lost 4 bases and the J gene lost 3 bases, with 17 bases spanning the gap. The CDR3: CASSRGRRMGGNTIYF. CDR3 nucleotides: TGTGCCAGCAGCCGGGGACGGCGGATGGGTGGAAACACCATATATTTT. The variable domain in full, with the rest retrieved from reference TRBV5-6 and TRBJ1-3, is DAGVTQSPTHLIKTRGQQVTLRCSPKSGHDTVSWYQQALGQGPQFIFQYYEEEERQRGNFPDRFSGHQFPNYSSELNVNALLLGDSALYLCASSRGRRMGGNTIYFGEGSWLTVV.

The genes are TRBV10-1 and TRBJ2-3; 9 nucleotides align to TRBD1. J lost 2 bases, V lost 5 bases, and 5 bases had no gene match. The CDR3 is 15 residues long. Germline V CDR1 and CDR2: WNHNN, SYGVQD (reference sequence). CDR3 in amino acids: CASSLWTGDTDTQYF. In DNA form, the CDR3 reads TGCGCCAGCAGTCTCTGGACAGGGGACACAGATACGCAGTATTTT.

This clone has a single count. This rearrangement joins TRBV6-5 to TRBJ1-2; 10 bases line up with TRBD1. After removal of 6 bases from V and 6 bases from J, the junction contained 4 bases not matched to a gene. This CDR3 spans 13 amino acids. CDR1 is MNHEY, CDR2 SVGAGI, per germline. CDR3 in DNA: TGTGCCAGCAGACCCGGGACAGGGGATGGCTACACCTTC. Amino acid sequence: CASRPGTGDGYTF.

The V call is TRBV15, the J call TRBJ1-6; tentatively, D is TRBD1 (6 bases). V lost 0 bases and J 6 bases, leaving 12 bases between the germline ends. The CDR3 is made up of 16 amino acids. CDR1 LNHNV and CDR2 YYDKDF come from the germline V gene (reference sequence). CDR3 DNA: TGTGCCACCAGCAGAGATAAGGGGGGTCGTAATTCACCCCTCCACTTT. Its translation is CATSRDKGGRNSPLHF.

The rearrangement uses TRBV6-5 and TRBJ1-4; 9 positions match TRBD1. Germline trimming cut 10 bases from V and 10 bases from J; bases unmatched to any gene: 10. Looked up from germline, CDR1 is MNHEY and CDR2 is SVGAGI. The CDR3 sequence is 13 residues long. The CDR3, as DNA: TGTGCCACCCAGGAAAGGACAGGGGCAAAACTGTTTTTT. This sequence encodes CATQERTGAKLFF.

This sequence joins TRBV28 and TRBJ1-5; a weak D match, TRBD1 (5 bases). The germline V gene has CDR1 MDHEN and CDR2 SYDVKM. V shed 6 bases and J shed 0 bases, with 9 bases lying between them. This CDR3 is 14 amino acids long. CDR3 nucleotide sequence: TGTGCCAGCAGCGGGGCCTATAGCAATCAGCCCCAGCATTTT. Its protein product is CASSGAYSNQPQHF.

This clone has more than one count but fewer than ten. The chain couples TRBV7-6 to TRBJ1-1; the D is unclear. Germline V gene lookup returns CDR1 SGHVS and CDR2 FNYEAQ. V dropped 5 bases and J dropped 5 bases, with 12 bases sitting between them. This CDR3 is 13 amino acids long. The CDR3 spells CASSGLKRTEAFF. CDR3 DNA sequence: TGTGCCAGCAGCGGACTGAAGAGGACTGAAGCTTTCTTT.

This chain joins TRBV29-1 and TRBJ2-7, with 8 bases that match TRBD1. V was pared by 7 bases and J by 3 bases, with 8 bases of the junction left unmatched. The germline V gene encodes CDR1 SQVTM and CDR2 ANQGSEA. The CDR3 covers 13 residues. The CDR3 sequence: CSAQQGGGYEQYF. In DNA, the CDR3 is TGCAGCGCCCAACAGGGGGGAGGCTACGAGCAGTACTTC.

A word on this clone: A junction end diverges from the germline sequence, so it may reflect a read error. The chain has TRBV7-2 and TRBJ1-2; no definite D call. The CDR3 covers 13 residues. The germline gives CDR1 SGHTA, CDR2 FQGNSA. For the CDR3, the DNA is TGTGCCAGCAGCCTACTGGGAGGTCGGGTCGCTAGGTTC. Translation gives CASSLLGGRVARF.

V usage is TRBV5-6 and J usage is TRBJ1-2; the D is unclear. Trimming removed 4 bases at V and 4 bases at J, with 8 bases between. Germline values: CDR1 SGHDT, CDR2 YYEEEE. The CDR3 contains 12 residues. The CDR3 DNA follows: TGTGCCAGCAGCGTGGACCCCTATGGCTACACCTTC. This translates into CASSVDPYGYTF.